This entry lists 13 T cell receptor beta chains sequenced from one sample in a study of identical twins. TCRdb redid the calling of the 5' RACE reads with MiXCR, one entry per CDR3 protein. The sample consists of hundreds of thousands of distinct CDR3 sequences, around 6.1% of them appearing once. The sample taken for sequencing was naive T cells sorted from blood. These receptors all stem from a man younger than 35 in good health.

The sample holds many counts of this clonotype. The genes are TRBV20-1 and TRBJ1-3; D is undetermined. The germline V and J ends were trimmed by 0 bases and 0 bases, with 12 bases remaining between them. Germline CDR1 is DFQATT and CDR2 is SNEGSKA (reference sequence). The CDR3 sequence is 16 residues long. This CDR3 is CSARDPGGSSGNTIYF. As DNA, the CDR3 is TGCAGTGCTAGAGATCCGGGCGGAAGCTCTGGAAACACCATATATTTT.

This clonotype was detected many times. This chain connects TRBV4-1 to TRBJ1-2, with D possibly TRBD1 on 5 matching bases. Looked up from germline, CDR1 is MGHRA and CDR2 is YSYEKL. This CDR3 contains 14 residues. V lost 1 base and J lost 3, with 9 bases in between. The CDR3 region has the DNA TGCGCCAGCAGCCAAGGGGGCGAAGACTATGGCTACACCTTC. It translates to CASSQGGEDYGYTF.

A few counts support this clonotype. At one boundary the junction diverges from the germline segment, which might be a read error. The gene calls are TRBV27 and TRBJ2-1; 14 positions match TRBD2. The CDR3 consists of 17 residues. Per germline, CDR1 MNHEY and CDR2 SMNVEV (reference sequence). CDR3 amino acids: CASSPLKGTSGRNEQFF. The CDR3 DNA sequence: TGTGCCAGCAGTCCGCTGAAAGGGACTAGCGGGAGAAATGAACAGTTCTTC.

This clonotype was counted at least ten times. The chain links TRBV24-1 to TRBJ2-5; D gene ambiguous. Per germline, CDR1 KGHDR and CDR2 SFDVKD. The CDR3 extends over 17 amino acids. V dropped 4 bases and J dropped 2 bases, with 19 bases sitting between them. Here the CDR3 DNA reads TGTGCCACCAGTGAAACTGCCCGAGGATTCGCTCAAGAGACCCAGTACTTC. Translated: CATSETARGFAQETQYF.

In its sample, this clonotype was seen a few times. The rearrangement uses TRBV6-1 and TRBJ2-3; 10 positions agree with TRBD1. The V segment lost 6 bases and the J segment 3 bases; nucleotides outside the gene matches: 9. CDR1 and CDR2 (germline): MNHNS, SASEGT. The CDR3 consists of 16 residues. The DNA for the CDR3 is TGTGCCAGCAGCCCTGTTGGGACAGGGGTGACAGATACGCAGTATTTT. Protein: CASSPVGTGVTDTQYF.

This clonotype was seen ten or more times. This rearrangement joins TRBV24-1 to TRBJ1-2; D is undetermined. Germline lookup yields CDR1 KGHDR and CDR2 SFDVKD. This CDR3 is built from 16 residues. V lost 4 bases and J lost 2, with 16 bases in between. This CDR3 reads CATSDPLVDGNYGYTF. The CDR3, as DNA: TGTGCCACCAGTGACCCGCTTGTCGACGGGAACTATGGCTACACCTTC.

This clonotype was detected ten times or more. The junction does not match germline at one end; this may be a read error. The chain is built from TRBV7-9 and TRBJ2-3, with 13 bases that match TRBD2. Germline lookup yields CDR1 SEHNR and CDR2 FQNEAQ (reference sequence). CDR3 length: 16 residues. The CDR3 region is CASSLGLAGATDTQYF. CDR3 sequence (DNA): TGCGCCAGCAGCTTAGGACTAGCGGGAGCCACAGATACGCAGTATTTT.

This clonotype has ten or more counts. The chain has TRBV4-2 and TRBJ2-5; 8 bases are shared with TRBD1. Germline V gene data show CDR1 as LGHNA and CDR2 as YNFKEQ. This CDR3 region has 13 residues. The junction had 2 bases not matched to a gene; V was cut back by 4 bases and J by 4 bases. The CDR3 sequence: CASSLGTGETQYF. CDR3 nucleotides: TGTGCCAGCAGCCTAGGGACAGGAGAGACCCAGTACTTC.

Ten or more counts support this clonotype. The rearrangement uses TRBV7-9 and TRBJ2-1, with unresolved D. The germline V gene has CDR1 SEHNR and CDR2 FQNEAQ (reference sequence). Trimming cost V 7 bases and J 5 bases, with 15 bases left between them. CDR3 length: 14 amino acids. This CDR3 reads CASIQYPRDNEQFF. Here the CDR3 DNA reads TGTGCCAGCATCCAATACCCGCGTGACAATGAGCAGTTCTTC.

This clonotype was detected ten times or more. The chain has TRBV20-1 and TRBJ2-1; D call uncertain. Germline lookup yields CDR1 DFQATT and CDR2 SNEGSKA (reference sequence). With 6 bases removed from V and 3 bases from J, the gap between germline ends came to 12 bases. The CDR3 extends over 13 amino acids. The CDR3 nucleotides are TGCAGTGCCGCCCGACCCGGCTACAATGAGCAGTTCTTC. As protein: CSAARPGYNEQFF.

This clonotype has ten or more counts. V gene TRBV5-1 combines with J gene TRBJ2-1; 12 bases map to TRBD2. Trimming removed 4 bases from V and 6 bases from J; junction bases left unmatched: 8. CDR3 length equals 16 residues. Germline V gene data show CDR1 as SGHRS and CDR2 as YFSETQ. The CDR3 loop reads CASSITSGRMSNEQFF. The CDR3 nucleotides are TGCGCCAGCAGCATCACTAGCGGGAGGATGTCCAATGAGCAGTTCTTC.

The chain couples TRBV7-2 to TRBJ2-7, with D unclear. This CDR3 has 14 amino acids. V lost 1 base, J lost 1 base, and 8 bases lay in between. The germline V gene has CDR1 SGHTA and CDR2 FQGNSA. The DNA for the CDR3 is TGTGCCAGCAGCTTAGGCGCCAGATCCTACGAGCAGTACTTC. Protein sequence: CASSLGARSYEQYF.

This clonotype was counted many times. The V and J genes are TRBV28 and TRBJ1-3; D is undetermined. The CDR3 covers 15 residues. Trimming pared 4 bases from V and 0 bases from J, leaving 10 bases between. The germline CDR1 and CDR2 sequences are MDHEN and SYDVKM. The CDR3, as DNA: TGTGCCAGCAGTTACATTTCAAGCTCTGGAAACACCATATATTTT. Protein sequence: CASSYISSSGNTIYF.